The rows below give T cell receptor beta chains drawn from one sample of a study of response to subunit inactivated influenza vaccine. MiXCR was run by TCRdb on the RT-PCR reads, yielding one entry per CDR3 protein. Of about 520,000 distinct CDR3 sequences in the sample, approximately 9.9% were seen once. Here the sequenced sample was PBMCs from blood, taken about 40 days after vaccination. These receptors were taken from a man aged 50 to 59 who received an inactivated influenza vaccine. Both conserved end residues are part of each CDR3. Fields, in order: V gene, clone size, J gene, D gene, CDR3 protein, CDR3 DNA. D genes are given only for firm matches. The size field is filled for only some rows; it gives once, few, many or a size class.

>TRBV28|few|TRBJ1-5|-
CATKGYNQPQHF
TGTGCCACCAAGGGTTACAATCAGCCCCAGCATTTT
>TRBV7-2|-|TRBJ2-1|-
CASSLRPVGAAEEQFF
TGTGCCAGCAGCTTAAGACCCGTGGGTGCCGCTGAAGAGCAGTTCTTC
>TRBV20-1|many|TRBJ2-7|-
CSARDPGRSYEQYF
TGCAGTGCTAGAGACCCGGGCCGATCCTACGAGCAGTACTTC
>TRBV20-1|many|TRBJ2-1|-
CSARRIEQFF
TGCAGTGCTAGAAGGATTGAGCAGTTCTTC
>TRBV15|-|TRBJ2-7|-
CATSRVQDFGYEQYF
TGTGCCACCAGCAGAGTACAGGACTTCGGGTACGAGCAGTACTTC
>TRBV7-2|-|TRBJ2-7|-
CASSNLRTASSSYEQYF
TGTGCCAGCAGCAACTTGCGGACAGCCTCTTCCTCCTACGAGCAGTACTTC
>TRBV12-3/TRBV12-4|many|TRBJ2-1|TRBD1
CASRATGGEGNEQFF
TGTGCCAGCAGGGCCACAGGGGGCGAGGGGAATGAGCAGTTCTTC
>TRBV12-3/TRBV12-4|-|TRBJ1-3|-
CASSLQGRTGNTIYF
TGTGCCAGCAGTTTACAGGGGAGAACCGGAAACACCATATATTTT
>TRBV15|few|TRBJ2-3|TRBD2
CATSRVTFLAGGTDTQYF
TGTGCCACCAGCAGAGTAACATTTCTAGCGGGGGGCACAGATACGCAGTATTTT
>TRBV2|few|TRBJ1-5|-
CASDRVGQGRGQPQHF
TGTGCCAGCGATCGGGTCGGGCAGGGGAGAGGTCAGCCCCAGCATTTT
>TRBV10-3|-|TRBJ2-1|-
CATRGGTSYNEQFF
TGTGCCACCAGAGGGGGGACCTCCTACAATGAGCAGTTCTTC
>TRBV7-9|few|TRBJ2-1|-
CASSLRSGLGGEQFF
TGTGCCAGCAGCTTACGGTCCGGCCTTGGGGGTGAGCAGTTCTTC
>TRBV6-5|many|TRBJ2-3|TRBD1
CASSYYPTGADTQYF
TGTGCCAGCAGTTACTATCCCACAGGGGCCGATACGCAGTATTTT
>TRBV5-1|-|TRBJ1-6|TRBD1
CASSTTYPGTGGYSPLHF
TGCGCCAGCAGCACCACCTACCCCGGGACAGGGGGGTATTCACCCCTCCACTTT
>TRBV7-2|-|TRBJ1-1|-
CASSTRPTRDTEAFF
TGTGCCAGCAGTACTCGACCCACCCGGGACACTGAAGCTTTCTTT
>TRBV18|many|TRBJ2-5|-
CASSQNQETQYF
TGTGCCAGCTCACAGAACCAAGAGACCCAGTACTTC
>TRBV7-2|-|TRBJ2-7|-
CASSNHMRSSSYEQYF
TGTGCCAGCAGCAACCATATGAGGTCGAGCTCCTACGAGCAGTACTTC
>TRBV11-2|many|TRBJ2-7|-
CASSLDTSYEQYF
TGTGCCAGCAGCTTAGACACCTCCTACGAGCAGTACTTC
>TRBV5-1|many|TRBJ2-3|TRBD2
CASSPLTSGGTDTQYF
TGCGCCAGCAGCCCCCTGACTAGCGGGGGAACAGATACGCAGTATTTT
>TRBV4-3|-|TRBJ2-7|TRBD2
CASSQGSRGLAGGEQYF
TGCGCCAGCAGCCAAGGTTCCCGGGGACTAGCGGGGGGCGAGCAGTACTTC
>TRBV7-9|-|TRBJ2-2|-
CASSQEGYTGELFF
TGTGCCAGCAGCCAGGAGGGCTACACCGGGGAGCTGTTTTTT
>TRBV28|-|TRBJ2-5|-
CASLPNIWTNLKETQYF
TGTGCCAGCCTCCCGAACATCTGGACGAACCTGAAAGAGACCCAGTACTTC
>TRBV4-3|many|TRBJ2-1|-
CASSQEGGEQFF
TGCGCCAGCAGCCAAGAGGGGGGTGAGCAGTTCTTC